The sample holds a few counts of the clone carrying this T cell receptor beta chain. What it recognizes is unknown. The data are from a study of CD8 T cells in ankylosing spondylitis. Overall study findings and caveats: Earlier studies detected some motif variants in reactive arthritis synovial fluid and blood. Clones tied to disease were said to be significantly enriched in matched ankylosing spondylitis synovial fluid.

TCRdb itself ran the 5' RACE reads through MiXCR, one entry per CDR3 protein. The data hold 250,000 or so distinct CDR3 sequences, with about 20% observed a single time. After removal of 6 bases from V and 0 bases from J, the junction contained 11 bases not matched to a gene. This CDR3 region has 17 residues. Germline assignment: CDR1 MDHEN and CDR2 SYDVKM. Sequencing was performed on blood, either unsorted or a sorted T cell fraction (not recorded which). The receptor's source is a male donor with ankylosing spondylitis or in good health (not recorded which). The chain joins TRBV28 to TRBJ2-4; the match to TRBD2 covers 7 bases. As DNA, the CDR3 is TGTGCCAGCAGGCCCGACCGGGGGGATCTAGCCAAAAACATTCAGTACTTC. Amino acids: CASRPDRGDLAKNIQYF.